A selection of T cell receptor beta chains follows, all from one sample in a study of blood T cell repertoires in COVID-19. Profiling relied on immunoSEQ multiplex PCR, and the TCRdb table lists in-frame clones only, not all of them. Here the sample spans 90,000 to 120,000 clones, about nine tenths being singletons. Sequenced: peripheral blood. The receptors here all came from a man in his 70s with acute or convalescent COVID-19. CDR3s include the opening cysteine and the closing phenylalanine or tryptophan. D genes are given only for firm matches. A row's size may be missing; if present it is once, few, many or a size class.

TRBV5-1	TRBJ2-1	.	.	TGCGCCAGCACCCTGGGAGATGGCTCCTACAATGAGCAGTTCTTC	CASTLGDGSYNEQFF
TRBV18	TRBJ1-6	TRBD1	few	TGTGCCAGCTCACCTCGACAGGGAAGTGATTCACCCCTCCACTTT	CASSPRQGSDSPLHF
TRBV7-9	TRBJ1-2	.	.	TGTGCCAGCAGCTTGGGACGGGGAGGGTATTACGGAAGGTACTACACCTTC	CASSLGRGGYYGRYYTF
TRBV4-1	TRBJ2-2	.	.	TGCGCCAGCAGCCGGGGGGTGGCGAACACCGGGGAGCTGTTTTTT	CASSRGVANTGELFF
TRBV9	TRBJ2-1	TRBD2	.	TGTGCCAGCAGCGAATCCCTAGCGGGAGGGCAGTTCTTC	CASSESLAGGQFF
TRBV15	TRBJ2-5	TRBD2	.	TGTGCCACCAGCTTCTCCAGCGGGAGAATTGAGACCCAGTACTTC	CATSFSSGRIETQYF
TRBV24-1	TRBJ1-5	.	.	TGTGCCACCAGTGAGGGGGCGCAGGGGAGCGGTCAGCCCCAGCATTTT	CATSEGAQGSGQPQHF
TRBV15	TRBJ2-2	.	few	TGTGCCACCAGCAGGGGGCCGAACACCGGGGAGCTGTTTTTT	CATSRGPNTGELFF
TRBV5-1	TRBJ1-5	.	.	TGCGCCAGCAGCTTGACGGGGGATAGCAATCAGCCCCAGCATTTT	CASSLTGDSNQPQHF
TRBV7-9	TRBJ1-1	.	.	TGTGCCAGCAGCCCCAGGTTAGATCCTGAAGCTTTCTTT	CASSPRLDPEAFF
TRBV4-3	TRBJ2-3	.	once	TGCGCCAGCAGCCAAGAGGAGTCATGGAGGGATACGCAGTATTTT	CASSQEESWRDTQYF
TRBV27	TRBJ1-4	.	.	TGTGCCAGCAGCTTTGCGGGGAAGGGCCGGGGCAATGAAAAACTGTTTTTT	CASSFAGKGRGNEKLFF
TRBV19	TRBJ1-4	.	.	TGTGCCAGTAGACCCAGGGATCCGCGTGAAAAACTGTTTTTT	CASRPRDPREKLFF
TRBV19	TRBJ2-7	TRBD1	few	TGTGCCAGTATGGGGGACAGGGGAACCGAGCAGTACTTC	CASMGDRGTEQYF
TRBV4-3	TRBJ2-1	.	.	TGCGCCAGCAGCCAAGTATTACTACAGGGCGATGAGCAGTTCTTC	CASSQVLLQGDEQFF
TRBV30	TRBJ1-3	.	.	TGTGCCCATACAGCTTCTGGAAACACCATATATTTT	CAHTASGNTIYF
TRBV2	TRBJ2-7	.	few	TGTGCCAGCAGTCGGACTGCCCCCTACGAGCAGTACTTC	CASSRTAPYEQYF
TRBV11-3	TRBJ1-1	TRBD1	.	TGTGCCAGCAGGGAATTACAGGGGGCAAGGACTGAAGCTTTCTTT	CASRELQGARTEAFF
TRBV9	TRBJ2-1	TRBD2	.	TGTGCCAGCAGCGTAGGGGCTAGCGGGACCTACAATGAGCAGTTCTTC	CASSVGASGTYNEQFF
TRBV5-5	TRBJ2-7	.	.	TGTGCCAGCAGCTCTGCTAGGACAGTCTACGAGCAGTACTTC	CASSSARTVYEQYF
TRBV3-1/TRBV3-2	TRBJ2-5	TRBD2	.	TGTGCCAGCAGCCAAGTGCGGTCTAGCGGGTTTGAGTACTTC	CASSQVRSSGFEYF
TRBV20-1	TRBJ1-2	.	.	TGCAGTGCTACCAGGAATCGCGGCTACACCTTC	CSATRNRGYTF
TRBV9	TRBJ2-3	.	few	TGTGCCAGCAGCGTGGCCGGGGATACGCAGTATTTT	CASSVAGDTQYF
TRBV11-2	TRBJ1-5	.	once	TGTGCCAGCAGCTCAGAATACAATCAGCCCCAGCATTTT	CASSSEYNQPQHF
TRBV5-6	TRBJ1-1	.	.	TGTGCCAGCGGACAAGCAGGGAGGCATGTAGGGAACACTGAAGCTTTCTTT	CASGQAGRHVGNTEAFF
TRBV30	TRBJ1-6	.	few	TGTGCGGGGCGGGGAACAGTCTCCTATAATTCACCCCTCCACTTT	CAGRGTVSYNSPLHF
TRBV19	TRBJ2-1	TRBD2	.	TGTGCCAGTACCCCACTAGCGGCGACACCCTACAATGAGCAGTTCTTC	CASTPLAATPYNEQFF
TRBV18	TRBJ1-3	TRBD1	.	TGTGCCAGCTCGCCACAGGGGAACACCATATATTTT	CASSPQGNTIYF
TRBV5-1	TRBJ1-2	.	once	TGCGCCAGCAGCTTAGGGGTTGGCTATGGCTACACCTTC	CASSLGVGYGYTF
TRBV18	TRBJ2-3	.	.	TGTGCCAGCTCACCACCTAGAGGTAGTCAGGGGCAGTATTTT	CASSPPRGSQGQYF
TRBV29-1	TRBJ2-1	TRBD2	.	TGCAGCGTTGAAGATCTTGGAGGGAGGGCCTACAATGAGCAGTTCTTC	CSVEDLGGRAYNEQFF
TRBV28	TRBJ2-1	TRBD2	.	TGTGCCAGCAGACGAGCCGGGACTAGCGGTTACAATGAGCAGTTCTTC	CASRRAGTSGYNEQFF
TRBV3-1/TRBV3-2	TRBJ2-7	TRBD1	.	TGTGCCAGCAGCCAGAGGGGGCTATTCCACGAGCAGTACTTC	CASSQRGLFHEQYF
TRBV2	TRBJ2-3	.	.	TGTGCCAGCAGTGAAAGGCGGCTGGGCACAGATACGCAGTATTTT	CASSERRLGTDTQYF
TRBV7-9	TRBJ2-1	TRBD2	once	TGTGCCAGCAGCCGTGGGGCTAGCGGGGTTAATGAGCAGTTCTTC	CASSRGASGVNEQFF
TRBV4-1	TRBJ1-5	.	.	TGCGCCAGCAGCCAAGGACCCCGACAGCTCAATCAGCCCCAGCATTTT	CASSQGPRQLNQPQHF
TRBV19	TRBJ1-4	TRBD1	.	TGTGCCAGTAGTATACGTCAGGGGGGAGGTGAAAAACTGTTTTTT	CASSIRQGGGEKLFF
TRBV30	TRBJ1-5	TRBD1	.	TGTGCCTGGAGTGACCGGGACAGGGTAGGGCCCCAGCATTTT	CAWSDRDRVGPQHF
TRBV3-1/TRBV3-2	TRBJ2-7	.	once	TGTGCCAGCAGCCAAGGCAGGGTCGAGCAGTACTTC	CASSQGRVEQYF
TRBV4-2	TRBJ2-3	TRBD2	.	TGTGCCAGCAGCCAATGGGGTAGCGGGAGGGGCACAGATACGCAGTATTTT	CASSQWGSGRGTDTQYF
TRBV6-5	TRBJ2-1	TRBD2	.	TGTGCCAGCACCAAAGCGGGAGGGGCCAGTGAGCAGTTCTTC	CASTKAGGASEQFF
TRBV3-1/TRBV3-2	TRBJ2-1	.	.	TGTGCCAGCAGCCAGCGTTCCTATGAGCAGTTCTTC	CASSQRSYEQFF
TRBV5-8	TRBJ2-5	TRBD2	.	TGTGCCAGCAGCTTGGCCTTGTCTAGCGGGGGGCAAGAGACCCAGTACTTC	CASSLALSSGGQETQYF
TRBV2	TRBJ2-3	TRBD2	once	TGTGCCAGCATGGGCGGGGGAAGCACAGATACGCAGTATTTT	CASMGGGSTDTQYF
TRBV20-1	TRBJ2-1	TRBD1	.	TGCAGTGCTAGTTGGGACAGGGGTCGGAATGAGCAGTTCTTC	CSASWDRGRNEQFF
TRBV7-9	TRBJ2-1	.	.	TGTGCCAGCAGCCGTGCCTCGGTTGAAGAGCAGTTCTTC	CASSRASVEEQFF
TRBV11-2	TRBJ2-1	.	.	TGTGCCAGCAGCTTAGGCCGGGGGGCCAACAATGAGCAGTTCTTC	CASSLGRGANNEQFF
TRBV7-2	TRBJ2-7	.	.	TGTGCCAGCAGCTTAGGGAGGAGCTCCTACGAGCAGTACTTC	CASSLGRSSYEQYF
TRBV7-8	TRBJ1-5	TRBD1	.	TGTGCCAGCAGCGTCAGGGGGCTGAATCAGCCCCAGCATTTT	CASSVRGLNQPQHF
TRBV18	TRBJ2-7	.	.	TGTGCCAGCTCACCAAGCACAGGCGCCTACGAGCAGTACTTC	CASSPSTGAYEQYF
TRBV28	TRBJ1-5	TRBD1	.	TGTGCCAGCCGACAGGGGGCTCAGCCCCAGCATTTT	CASRQGAQPQHF
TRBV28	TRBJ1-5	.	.	TGTGCCAGCAGTTTGGGGCTTCTCAATCAGCCCCAGCATTTT	CASSLGLLNQPQHF
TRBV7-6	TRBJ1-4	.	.	TGTGCCAGCAGCTTAGCGCTTGTAGGGGGTGATGAAAAACTGTTTTTT	CASSLALVGGDEKLFF
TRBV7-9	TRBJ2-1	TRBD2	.	TGTGCCAGCAGCGCCGGGACTAGCGGGGGGGTATTCTGGGAGTTCTTC	CASSAGTSGGVFWEFF
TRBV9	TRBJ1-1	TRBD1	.	TGTGCCAGCCGGGGACAGGGGAACACTGAAGCTTTCTTT	CASRGQGNTEAFF